Shown below are 9 T cell receptor beta chains from a single sample sequenced in a study of vaccination and CD4 T cells after COVID-19. An Oncomine TCR Beta short-read assay was used to sequence the DNA from cultured CD4+ T cells. In TCRdb, the PCR reads were re-called with MiXCR into one record per CDR3 protein. The table has around 19,000 distinct CDR3 sequences, 45% to 50% seen once; the top ten hold 4% to 4.5%. Antigens for these TCRs are unknown. The treatment: approximately 11-day PBMC culture with coronavirus spike peptide pools or control peptides (ViraFEST assay). Sequenced input: CD4+ T cells from blood, cultured in vitro. The receptors here all came from a human donor who had recovered from COVID-19.

This chain joins TRBV24-1 and TRBJ2-3; D is undetermined. The CDR3 is 13 residues long. Per germline, CDR1 KGHDR and CDR2 SFDVKD. V lost 3 bases, J lost 3 bases, and 6 bases lay in between. CDR3 residues: CATSDMDTDTQYF. CDR3 coding DNA: TGTGCCACCAGTGATATGGATACAGATACGCAGTATTTT.

The rearrangement joins TRBV9 to TRBJ1-2, with D unresolved. The ends were cut back, 0 bases at V and 2 bases at J, with 5 bases in the middle. CDR3 length: 13 residues. Germline V gene lookup returns CDR1 SGDLS and CDR2 YYNGEE. As DNA, the CDR3 is TGTGCCAGCAGCGTAGATCGAAACTATGGCTACACCTTC. As protein: CASSVDRNYGYTF. The whole variable domain, remainder taken from reference TRBV9 and TRBJ1-2, is DSGVTQTPKHLITATGQRVTLRCSPRSGDLSVYWYQQSLDQGLQFLIQYYNGEERAKGNILERFSAQQFPDLHSELNLSSLELGDSALYFCASSVDRNYGYTFGSGTRLTVV.

V is TRBV6-2 or TRBV6-3 and J is TRBJ2-3; TRBD2 agrees at 12 bases. The V gene end was trimmed by 6 bases and the J gene end by 6 bases; junction bases not matched to a gene: 4. Germline values: CDR1 MNHEY, CDR2 SVGEGT. The CDR3 is made up of 14 amino acids. CDR3 nucleotides: TGTGCCAGCAGGAGACTAGCGGGGGCCGATACGCAGTATTTT. Translated: CASRRLAGADTQYF.

This clonotype was counted a few times. The chain combines TRBV12-3 or TRBV12-4 with TRBJ2-2, with TRBD1 as a possible D gene (5 bases). The CDR3 consists of 12 residues. The ends were cut back, 7 bases at V and 6 bases at J, with 9 bases in the middle. CDR3 sequence: CASTPTAGELFF. The CDR3 DNA reads as TGTGCCAGCACCCCGACAGCCGGGGAGCTGTTTTTT.

The chain uses TRBV20-1 and TRBJ1-1, with unresolved D. Looked up from germline, CDR1 is DFQATT and CDR2 is SNEGSKA (reference sequence). V lost 3 bases and J 3 bases, leaving 11 bases between the germline ends. The CDR3 totals 13 residues. The CDR3 spells CSASATRDTEAFF. CDR3 bases: TGCAGTGCTAGCGCCACAAGGGACACTGAAGCTTTCTTT.

CDR3 sequence: CASSTSLGRRGGTEAFF. CDR3 DNA sequence: TGTGCCAGCAGTACCTCCCTGGGGAGGAGGGGAGGCACTGAAGCTTTCTTT. V usage is TRBV6-1 and J usage is TRBJ1-1, with TRBD1 as a possible D gene (5 bases). Germline CDR1 is MNHNS and CDR2 is SASEGT. This CDR3 comprises 17 residues. V lost 5 bases to trimming and J lost 4 bases, with 23 bases between them.

The rearrangement joins TRBV7-8 to TRBJ2-3; TRBD1 agrees at 8 bases. This CDR3 has 15 residues. V was pared by 3 bases and J by 1 base, with 3 bases of the junction left unmatched. Germline V gene lookup returns CDR1 SGHVS and CDR2 FQNEAQ. CDR3 loop: CASSFETGGTDTQYF. The CDR3 DNA is TGTGCCAGCAGCTTCGAGACAGGGGGCACAGATACGCAGTATTTT.

V is TRBV7-2 and J is TRBJ2-7; D gene unclear. CDR1 and CDR2 (germline): SGHTA, FQGNSA. V was trimmed by 2 bases and J by 1 base, leaving 6 bases between them. This CDR3 has 13 amino acids. CDR3 loop: CASSLPGSYEQYF. The DNA of the CDR3 is TGTGCCAGCAGCTTACCGGGTTCCTACGAGCAGTACTTC.

This chain connects TRBV7-2 to TRBJ2-1; TRBD2 matches 13 bases. V lost 5 bases to trimming and J lost 10 bases; unmatched junction nucleotides: 8. The CDR3 sequence is 15 residues long. CDR1 SGHTA and CDR2 FQGNSA come from the germline V gene. The chain's CDR3 is CASSPRTSGSGEQFF. CDR3 nucleotides: TGTGCCAGCAGCCCCCGGACTAGCGGGAGTGGGGAGCAGTTCTTC.